This entry features one TCR beta chain sequence. Antigen specificity is unknown. The sample holds other DNA sequences that translate to the same CDR3. The sample comes from a study of cytomegalovirus exposure and HLA in healthy donors. Overall study findings and caveats: Most TCR sequences were rare, but some public TCRs occurred in many donors. A few chains tied to CMV proved CMV antigen-specific in vitro. Sequencing likely generated an artifact that appeared as a cluster of highly shared sequence variants.

Per the germline V gene, CDR1 is MNHEY and CDR2 is SMNVEV (reference sequence). CDR3 size: 15 residues. The trim removed 6 bases at V and 11 bases at J, leaving 15 bases unmatched. Amplification used 60 Vbeta primers and 13 Jbeta primers. Under the authors' procedure: A follow-up analysis tallied about 80 million unique TCR beta chains, approximately 11 million shared. Only in-frame clones appear in the TCRdb table, and some are missing; sequencing was by immunoSEQ multiplex PCR. V and J calls plus clone size are reproduced from that table; the DNA served to infer D and trimming. The repertoire includes some 170,000 clones, 80% of them detected once, and around 9.8% sits in the top ten.

This sequence was found in a man between 18 and 35 years old in good health and CMV-seropositive. The sequenced sample was PBMCs. The V call is TRBV27, the J call TRBJ1-4; 7 positions agree with TRBD1. The chain's CDR3 is CASRGQGDPYGKLFF. CDR3 DNA: TGTGCCAGCAGAGGGCAGGGGGACCCCTATGGGAAACTGTTTTTT.